Listed here are 11 T cell receptor beta chains from one sample, sequenced in a study of cytomegalovirus exposure and HLA in healthy donors. This PCR relied on a set of 60 Vbeta primers and 13 Jbeta primers. Generated by immunoSEQ multiplex PCR, the TCRdb table keeps only in-frame clones and is missing some. This sample carries more than 95,000 clones, around 82% of them seen once, and the ten largest clones take approximately 3.8%. Sequenced sample: PBMCs. These receptors came from a man aged 35 to 55 in good health and CMV-seronegative.

This chain links TRBV18 with TRBJ2-1; tentative D call: TRBD2 (6 bases). Germline V lookup: CDR1 KGHSH, CDR2 LQKENI. The CDR3 has 13 amino acids. V was clipped by 2 bases and J by 7 bases, with 9 bases between them. The CDR3 coding sequence is TGTGCCAGCTCACCAGGCGCGGGGAATGAGCAGTTCTTC. Protein sequence: CASSPGAGNEQFF.

V gene TRBV7-6 combines with J gene TRBJ1-1, with 8 bases fitting TRBD1. Trimming at V came to 3 bases and at J to 4 bases, leaving 10 bases not matched to a gene. There are 16 residues in the CDR3. Germline CDR1 reads SGHVS; CDR2 reads FNYEAQ. CDR3 bases: TGTGCCAGCAGCTTGGCCTCGGGACAGGTTGTCACTGAAGCTTTCTTT. It is translated as CASSLASGQVVTEAFF.

With respect to this clone: The CDR3 does not end in the conserved phenylalanine or tryptophan, so this is likely a read error. V gene TRBV11-1 combines with J gene TRBJ1-2; D uncertain. This CDR3 has 13 amino acids. V was shortened by 0 bases and J by 8 bases, with 10 bases between the two germline ends. Germline CDR1 and CDR2: SGHAT and FQDESV (reference sequence). CDR3 bases: TGTGCCAGCAGCTTAGCGACCCACTTGGGCTACACCCTC. Protein product: CASSLATHLGYTL.

CDR3 sequence: CASRPEGGVQYF. The CDR3 DNA is TGTGCCAGCAGACCGGAGGGCGGCGTTCAGTACTTC. The chain carries TRBV7-2 and TRBJ2-4; D may be TRBD2 (6 bases). The CDR3 length is 12 residues. Trimming took 6 bases from V and 11 from J, leaving 14 bases between them. The germline CDR1 and CDR2 sequences are SGHTA and FQGNSA. Looking up the rest from reference TRBV7-2 and TRBJ2-4 gives the full variable domain: GAGVSQSPSNKVTEKGKDVELRCDPISGHTALYWYRQSLGQGLEFLIYFQGNSAPDKSGLPSDRFSAERTGGSVSTLTIQRTQQEDSAVYLCASRPEGGVQYFGAGTRLSVL.

V is TRBV4-1 and J is TRBJ1-5; D is uncertain. In germline, CDR1 is MGHRA, CDR2 YSYEKL. The CDR3 sequence is 15 residues long. Trimming removed 1 base at V and 6 bases at J, with 13 bases between. CDR3 coding DNA: TGCGCCAGCAGCCAAGTAATTCTCCAGGCTCAGCCCCAGCATTTT. This translates into CASSQVILQAQPQHF.

For this clone: Other nucleotide sequences from this sample produce the same CDR3. This chain links TRBV5-1 with TRBJ1-1, with D possibly TRBD1 on 5 matching bases. V dropped 4 bases and J dropped 0 bases, with 7 bases sitting between them. Looked up from germline, CDR1 is SGHRS and CDR2 is YFSETQ. This CDR3 has 13 amino acids. CDR3 DNA sequence: TGCGCCAGCAGCCTGGGGCTGAACACTGAAGCTTTCTTT. Translated: CASSLGLNTEAFF.

The V call is TRBV19, the J call TRBJ1-1; 9 bases are a match to TRBD1. This CDR3 region has 16 residues. V gave up 2 bases and J gave up 0 bases; unmatched junction bases: 4. The germline gives CDR1 LNHDA, CDR2 SQIVND (reference sequence). The CDR3: CASSISTGGVNTEAFF. CDR3 bases: TGTGCCAGTAGTATATCTACAGGGGGCGTGAACACTGAAGCTTTCTTT.

The rearrangement joins TRBV19 to TRBJ1-5; D is uncertain. This CDR3 region has 14 residues. Germline CDR1 and CDR2: LNHDA and SQIVND (reference sequence). The V and J ends lost 1 base and 5 bases respectively, with 9 bases between them. The CDR3 protein is CASSIVGSHQPQHF. The CDR3, as DNA: TGTGCCAGTAGTATAGTGGGCAGTCATCAGCCCCAGCATTTT. Full variable domain (outside the CDR3, taken from reference TRBV19 and TRBJ1-5): DGGITQSPKYLFRKEGQNVTLSCEQNLNHDAMYWYRQDPGQGLRLIYYSQIVNDFQKGDIAEGYSVSREKKESFPLTVTSAQKNPTAFYLCASSIVGSHQPQHFGDGTRLSIL.

The rearrangement joins TRBV19 to TRBJ2-3; tentatively, D is TRBD2 (6 bases). V was clipped by 1 base and J by 6 bases, with 11 bases between them. The CDR3 covers 14 residues. Germline CDR1 reads LNHDA; CDR2 reads SQIVND (reference sequence). The CDR3 region is CASSIGGGMDTQYF. The CDR3 nucleotides are TGTGCCAGTAGTATAGGTGGGGGGATGGATACGCAGTATTTT.

V and J are TRBV7-2 and TRBJ1-6; D is unresolved. Trimming left V 5 bases short and J 8 bases short, with 13 bases between. The CDR3 runs to 14 residues. Germline values: CDR1 SGHTA, CDR2 FQGNSA. CDR3 nucleotides: TGTGCCAGCAGCCATATCCAACGCGATTCACCCCTCCACTTT. Translated: CASSHIQRDSPLHF.

The sample holds a few counts of this clone. Its ends do not fully match the called genes, so a read error is possible. This rearrangement joins TRBV7-9 to TRBJ1-5; D perhaps matches TRBD1 (5 bases). CDR1 SEHNR and CDR2 FQNEAQ come from the germline V gene (reference sequence). CDR3 length equals 16 residues. CDR3 in DNA: TGTTCCAGCAGCTTCGGAGGGGACGGAGGTAATCAGCCCCAGCATTTT. Its translation: CSSSFGGDGGNQPQHF.